A single T cell receptor beta chain is shown here with its context. The antigen remains unidentified. This table comes from immunoSEQ multiplex PCR, and its TCRdb copy is limited to in-frame clones, with some not included. The sample lists 90,000 to 130,000 clones, just under 95% occurring once. The sample is drawn from a study of T cell responses to AZD1222 COVID-19 vaccine. Study-wide results and limits: Across the whole spike, CD4 TCRs peaked at regions 160-218 and 743-854. Spike-specific TCR breadth and depth rose after two AZD1222 doses. A mostly white British donor set with more females was recruited, and clonal diversity was possibly underestimated.

The CDR3 has 15 amino acids. V was cut by 3 bases and J by 2 bases, with 12 bases left in between. Germline CDR1 SGDLS, CDR2 YYNGEE. The sequenced sample was peripheral blood, obtained 28 days after the second AZD1222 dose. The chain joins TRBV9 to TRBJ2-1; possibly TRBD2 for D (7 bases). The clonotype was recovered from an adult who received the AZD1222 COVID-19 vaccine. CDR3 nucleotides: TGTGCCAGCAGCGAACAGGGAGGGCCCTACAATGAGCAGTTCTTC. It codes for CASSEQGGPYNEQFF. The entire variable domain, with the rest obtained from reference TRBV9 and TRBJ2-1, is as follows: DSGVTQTPKHLITATGQRVTLRCSPRSGDLSVYWYQQSLDQGLQFLIQYYNGEERAKGNILERFSAQQFPDLHSELNLSSLELGDSALYFCASSEQGGPYNEQFFGPGTRLTVL.